The 24 T cell receptor beta chains listed next were all sequenced from one sample in a study of CD8+ T cells in alopecia areata. cDNA serving as the sequencing template came from extracted, reverse transcribed RNA. The repertoire was sequenced with immunoSEQ multiplex PCR; TCRdb's copy has only in-frame clones and lacks some. The sample consists of around 270,000 clones, about three fifths of them appearing once. Treatment indicated: oral pan-JAK inhibitor, 5-10 mg twice daily. The specimen comprised CD4+ T cells sorted from blood, sampled at week 24, from a patient treated with tofacitinib. Receptors were obtained from a human donor with alopecia areata.

This clone was counted only a few times. This chain uses TRBV5-6 with TRBJ2-1, with D possibly being TRBD1 (6 bases). V shed 4 bases and J shed 6 bases, with 17 bases lying between them. Germline V gives CDR1 SGHDT, CDR2 YYEEEE. The CDR3 spans 15 residues. The DNA of the CDR3 is TGTGCCAGCAGCCCTACAGGGTCGGAGCGCAATGAGCAGTTCTTC. This encodes CASSPTGSERNEQFF.

The chain joins TRBV5-6 to TRBJ2-7; 11 bases are a match to TRBD1. In germline, CDR1 is SGHDT, CDR2 YYEEEE. This CDR3 comprises 16 residues. V lost 7 bases and J lost 3; bases outside the gene matches: 12. The CDR3 loop reads CASSSGTGGLLYEQYF. For the CDR3, the DNA is TGTGCCAGCTCCTCCGGGACAGGGGGACTCCTCTACGAGCAGTACTTC.

As regards this clone: The sample has other DNA sequences that encode this CDR3 too. The chain recombines TRBV7-3 with TRBJ1-1, with no clear D. Trimming left V 5 bases short and J 0 bases short, with 7 bases between. There are 13 residues in the CDR3. The germline gives CDR1 SGHTA, CDR2 FQGTGA. CDR3 DNA sequence: TGTGCCAGCAGCCTGACGGTGAACACTGAAGCTTTCTTT. It yields the protein CASSLTVNTEAFF.

This clone has only a few counts. This same CDR3 is encoded by further DNA sequences in the sample. V is TRBV7-2 and J is TRBJ1-1; no reliable D call. The CDR3 spans 11 residues. Per germline, CDR1 SGHTA and CDR2 FQGNSA. Trimming left V 5 bases short and J 7 bases short, with 8 bases between. The DNA for the CDR3 is TGTGCCAGCAGCCTGACCCTTGAAGCTTTCTTT. Translated, it gives CASSLTLEAFF.

The V call is TRBV5-1, the J call TRBJ2-3, with TRBD1 matching 7 bases. The CDR3 loop spans 16 amino acids. The germline gives CDR1 SGHRS, CDR2 YFSETQ. The V gene end was trimmed by 5 bases and the J gene end by 1 base; junction bases not matched to a gene: 10. CDR3 sequence reads: CASRYNRGLGTDTQYF. The CDR3 DNA is TGCGCCAGCAGGTACAACAGGGGTCTCGGCACAGATACGCAGTATTTT.

This chain connects TRBV7-9 to TRBJ1-1, with 10 nucleotides matching TRBD1. V dropped 3 bases and J dropped 4; count of bases not matched to a gene: 2. The germline V gene has CDR1 SEHNR and CDR2 FQNEAQ (reference sequence). This CDR3 region has 14 residues. CDR3 bases: TGTGCCAGCAGCTTGGGGACAGGGGCCACTGAAGCTTTCTTT. Translated: CASSLGTGATEAFF. Full variable domain (rest looked up from reference TRBV7-9 and TRBJ1-1): DTGVSQNPRHKITKRGQNVTFRCDPISEHNRLYWYRQTLGQGPEFLTYFQNEAQLEKSRLLSDRFSAERPKGSFSTLEIQRTEQGDSAMYLCASSLGTGATEAFFGQGTRLTVV.

The genes are TRBV4-1 and TRBJ2-1; 8 positions match TRBD2. The ends lost 1 base at V and 2 bases at J; junction bases unmatched: 4. The CDR3 consists of 16 residues. Germline assignment: CDR1 MGHRA and CDR2 YSYEKL. CDR3 nucleotide sequence: TGCGCCAGCAGCCAAGGCGGGGGGAGGACCTACAATGAGCAGTTCTTC. It codes for CASSQGGGRTYNEQFF.

This clone has more than one count but fewer than ten. This chain uses TRBV29-1 with TRBJ1-1; possible D gene TRBD1, 6 bases. CDR1 and CDR2 (germline): SQVTM, ANQGSEA. Trimming cost V 4 bases and J 5 bases, with 23 bases left between them. This CDR3 has 16 amino acids. The CDR3 nucleotides are TGCAGCGTTGCTGACTTTACAGGGACGGGTCGGACTGAAGCTTTCTTT. Protein sequence: CSVADFTGTGRTEAFF.

This chain uses TRBV6-4 with TRBJ2-1, with D possibly being TRBD1 (6 bases). CDR1 and CDR2 (germline): MRHNA, SNTAGT. The CDR3 runs 12 residues. The germline V and J ends were trimmed by 2 bases and 10 bases, with 9 bases remaining between them. This CDR3 is CASSDRGREQFF. CDR3 coding DNA: TGTGCCAGCAGTGACAGGGGGAGAGAGCAGTTCTTC.

Only a few counts were recorded for this clone. The chain is built from TRBV5-6 and TRBJ2-3, with D possibly TRBD2 on 5 matching bases. CDR3 length: 15 residues. Germline lookup yields CDR1 SGHDT and CDR2 YYEEEE. Trimming took 2 bases from V and 7 from J, leaving 17 bases between them. The DNA of the CDR3 is TGTGCCAGCAGCTTCGCGACCCGAGACTACCATACGCAGTATTTT. It yields the protein CASSFATRDYHTQYF.

This chain joins TRBV6-6 and TRBJ2-5, with D tentatively TRBD1 (5 bases). The V and J ends lost 0 bases and 2 bases respectively, with 10 bases between them. The germline V gene has CDR1 MNHNY and CDR2 SVGAGI (reference sequence). There are 15 residues in the CDR3. CDR3 amino acids: CASSYSVGLQETQYF. CDR3 coding DNA: TGTGCCAGCAGTTACTCGGTGGGGCTTCAAGAGACCCAGTACTTC.

Worth noting for this clone: In the same sample, other DNA sequences code for this CDR3. This chain joins TRBV7-2 and TRBJ2-5; D not certain. Deletions cut 1 base from V and 5 bases from J, with 5 bases between. The CDR3 length is 12 residues. The germline V gene has CDR1 SGHTA and CDR2 FQGNSA. The CDR3 nucleotides read TGTGCCAGCAGCTTAGTTCAGGAGACCCAGTACTTC. Encoded protein: CASSLVQETQYF.

Only one count was recorded for this clone. The chain employs TRBV7-2 and TRBJ2-7; D not resolved. Trimming took off 5 bases at V and 3 bases at J, with 8 bases between the two ends. The germline CDR1 and CDR2 sequences are SGHTA and FQGNSA. The CDR3 spans 12 residues. DNA for the CDR3: TGTGCCAGCAGCCCGGGCATCTACGAGCAGTACTTC. Its translation: CASSPGIYEQYF.

The V gene is TRBV7-9, the J gene TRBJ1-2, with D perhaps matching TRBD1 (6 bases). CDR1 and CDR2 from the germline V gene are SEHNR and FQNEAQ (reference sequence). The CDR3 runs to 14 residues. Trimming pared 5 bases from V and 2 bases from J, leaving 12 bases between. The CDR3 DNA is TGTGCCAGCAGCCGGCACGGGGGCAACTATGGCTACACCTTC. Its translation is CASSRHGGNYGYTF.

This clone was found once. The chain carries TRBV20-1 and TRBJ1-2; weak D call: TRBD1 (5 bases). There are 11 residues in the CDR3. The ends were cut back, 8 bases at V and 5 bases at J, with 12 bases in the middle. From germline, CDR1 is DFQATT and CDR2 SNEGSKA (reference sequence). Written as DNA, the CDR3 is TGCAGTTCAAGGGACTTTTATGGCTACACCTTC. Translating gives CSSRDFYGYTF.

The chain has TRBV15 and TRBJ2-2; D remains ambiguous. V was cut by 0 bases and J by 6 bases, with 8 bases left in between. The CDR3 is made up of 14 amino acids. From germline, CDR1 is LNHNV and CDR2 YYDKDF (reference sequence). The CDR3 loop is CATSRDEASGELFF. The CDR3 nucleotides are TGTGCCACCAGCAGAGACGAAGCATCCGGGGAGCTGTTTTTT. Complete variable domain (other parts from reference TRBV15 and TRBJ2-2): DAMVIQNPRYQVTQFGKPVTLSCSQTLNHNVMYWYQQKSSQAPKLLFHYYDKDFNNEADTPDNFQSRRPNTSFCFLDIRSPGLGDTAMYLCATSRDEASGELFFGEGSRLTVL.

As to this clone: Relative to the germline gene, one junction end is altered; a read error may explain this. CDR3 DNA sequence: TGCGCCAGCAGGTTGGACTCCAACTATGGCTACACCTTC. Amino acid sequence: CASRLDSNYGYTF. The genes are TRBV5-1 and TRBJ1-2; D is undetermined. Germline assignment: CDR1 SGHRS and CDR2 YFSETQ. The CDR3 length is 13 residues. Full variable domain (outside the CDR3, taken from reference TRBV5-1 and TRBJ1-2): KAGVTQTPRYLIKTRGQQVTLSCSPISGHRSVSWYQQTPGQGLQFLFEYFSETQRNKGNFPGRFSGRQFSNSRSEMNVSTLELGDSALYLCASRLDSNYGYTFGSGTRLTVV.

The chain is built from TRBV25-1 and TRBJ1-1; D ambiguous. From germline, CDR1 is MGHDK and CDR2 SYGVNS. The V and J ends lost 5 bases and 3 bases respectively, with 13 bases between them. This CDR3 has 14 amino acids. The CDR3 DNA reads TGTGCCAGCAGTCCCCCGGAGTACTACACTGAAGCTTTCTTT. This gives the protein CASSPPEYYTEAFF.

The table lists this clone with a count of one. The chain carries TRBV14 and TRBJ2-4, with D tentatively TRBD1 (6 bases). The V gene lost 4 bases and the J gene lost 8 bases, with 18 bases spanning the gap. The CDR3 extends over 15 amino acids. Germline V CDR1 and CDR2: SGHDN, FVKESK. The CDR3 DNA follows: TGTGCCAGCAGCCCATCGACAGGAGCCCGGGACATTCAGTACTTC. Translation: CASSPSTGARDIQYF. Full variable domain (missing parts from reference TRBV14 and TRBJ2-4): EAGVTQFPSHSVIEKGQTVTLRCDPISGHDNLYWYRRVMGKEIKFLLHFVKESKQDESGMPNNRFLAERTGGTYSTLKVQPAELEDSGVYFCASSPSTGARDIQYFGAGTRLSVL.

The chain couples TRBV5-1 to TRBJ2-6; D perhaps matches TRBD1 (5 bases). Trimming shortened V by 4 bases and J by 0 bases, and 11 bases separated the two germline ends. CDR3 size: 16 residues. Per germline, CDR1 SGHRS and CDR2 YFSETQ. As DNA, the CDR3 is TGCGCCAGCAGCCTTACCAGGGCCTCTGGGGCCAACGTCCTGACTTTC. This codes for CASSLTRASGANVLTF.

The J gene is TRBJ2-1, the V gene TRBV7-3; 14 bases map to TRBD2. Germline CDR1 SGHTA, CDR2 FQGTGA. The CDR3 has 17 amino acids. J was trimmed by 8 bases and V by 1 base; bases with no gene match: 7. As DNA, the CDR3 is TGTGCCAGCAGCTTAATGGCGGGACTAGCGGGGGCCGATGAGCAGTTCTTC. This translates into CASSLMAGLAGADEQFF.

This clone was seen just once. This rearrangement joins TRBV7-2 to TRBJ1-2; D is unclear. Trimming pared 5 bases from V and 4 bases from J, leaving 14 bases between. The CDR3 loop spans 14 amino acids. Germline assignment: CDR1 SGHTA and CDR2 FQGNSA. The CDR3 here is CASSPRREPYGYTF. As DNA, the CDR3 is TGTGCCAGCAGCCCCAGGCGGGAACCCTATGGCTACACCTTC.

This clone has only a few counts. The rearrangement uses TRBV7-8 and TRBJ1-2; tentative D call: TRBD1 (5 bases). Germline V gene sequence: CDR1 SGHVS, CDR2 FQNEAQ. Trimming cost V 0 bases and J 8 bases, with 10 bases left between them. The CDR3 loop spans 13 amino acids. CDR3 region: CASSLAGHRGYTF. The CDR3 DNA reads as TGTGCCAGCAGCTTAGCTGGACACCGGGGCTACACCTTC.

V usage is TRBV2 and J usage is TRBJ2-5; a possible D gene is TRBD2 (6 bases). V lost 6 bases and J 1 base, leaving 9 bases between the germline ends. The germline gives CDR1 SNHLY, CDR2 FYNNEI. The CDR3 has 13 amino acids. The CDR3 DNA is TGTGCCAGCAGCTGGGGGGTCCAAGAGACCCAGTACTTC. Its translation: CASSWGVQETQYF.